This passage covers 19 T cell receptor beta chains from one sample sequenced in a study of blood T cell repertoires in COVID-19. The method was immunoSEQ multiplex PCR; TCRdb's version includes in-frame clones alone and lacks a portion of them. The top ten clones hold over 9.5% of a sample with about 270,000 clones, 86% of them seen once. Sequences were obtained from peripheral blood. These TCRs come from a woman aged 25 to 45 with COVID-19, enrolled during active disease.

This clone occurred a few times. The CDR3 loop is CASSLGPGGNQPQHF. Here the CDR3 DNA reads TGTGCCAGCAGCTTGGGGCCGGGAGGCAATCAGCCCCAGCATTTT. This chain connects TRBV5-4 to TRBJ1-5; D unclear. V dropped 0 bases and J dropped 2 bases, with 9 bases sitting between them. The CDR3 sequence is 15 residues long. The germline V gene encodes CDR1 SGHNT and CDR2 YYREEE (reference sequence).

This clone was counted only a few times. J is TRBJ2-5 and V is TRBV5-6; TRBD1 agrees at 11 bases. The junction had 11 bases not matched to a gene; V was cut back by 3 bases and J by 4 bases. The CDR3 consists of 17 residues. Germline CDR1 SGHDT, CDR2 YYEEEE. The CDR3 DNA is TGTGCCAGCAGCTCCCCCGTCGGGACAGGGGGTGGAGAGACCCAGTACTTC. Protein: CASSSPVGTGGGETQYF. The full variable domain, rest sourced from reference TRBV5-6 and TRBJ2-5, is DAGVTQSPTHLIKTRGQQVTLRCSPKSGHDTVSWYQQALGQGPQFIFQYYEEEERQRGNFPDRFSGHQFPNYSSELNVNALLLGDSALYLCASSSPVGTGGGETQYFGPGTRLLVL.

This chain joins TRBV29-1 and TRBJ1-2; D is unclear. CDR1 and CDR2 (germline): SQVTM, ANQGSEA. Trimming stripped 5 bases from V and 4 bases from J, with 8 bases between. CDR3 length: 11 residues. The CDR3: CSVFLGYGYTF. CDR3 sequence (DNA): TGCAGCGTTTTTCTCGGCTATGGCTACACCTTC. The full variable domain, with the rest looked up from reference TRBV29-1 and TRBJ1-2, is SAVISQKPSRDICQRGTSLTIQCQVDSQVTMMFWYRQQPGQSLTLIATANQGSEATYESGFVIDKFPISRPNLTFSTLTVSNMSPEDSSIYLCSVFLGYGYTFGSGTRLTVV.

The chain couples TRBV7-9 to TRBJ1-2, with D possibly being TRBD1 (5 bases). The CDR3 length is 13 residues. Per germline, CDR1 SEHNR and CDR2 FQNEAQ (reference sequence). Trimming stripped 2 bases from V and 5 bases from J, with 9 bases between. The CDR3 DNA is TGTGCCAGCAGCTTATTAAGGGGTTATGGCTACACCTTC. Amino acid sequence: CASSLLRGYGYTF. Based on the CDR3 plus reference TRBV7-9 and TRBJ1-2, the full variable domain is DTGVSQNPRHKITKRGQNVTFRCDPISEHNRLYWYRQTLGQGPEFLTYFQNEAQLEKSRLLSDRFSAERPKGSFSTLEIQRTEQGDSAMYLCASSLLRGYGYTFGSGTRLTVV.

This chain uses TRBV11-3 with TRBJ2-1; D is uncertain. The V gene lost 3 bases and the J gene lost 6 bases, with 21 bases spanning the gap. The CDR3 is 17 amino acids. The germline gives CDR1 SGHNT, CDR2 YENEEA. CDR3: CASSFIGGSLGFNEQFF. In DNA, the CDR3 is TGTGCCAGCAGCTTTATCGGCGGATCGTTAGGATTCAATGAGCAGTTCTTC.

This clone was seen once. This chain connects TRBV10-1 to TRBJ2-1; 9 bases line up with TRBD1. CDR1 and CDR2 from the germline V gene are WNHNN and SYGVQD (reference sequence). The CDR3 spans 15 residues. V trimming: 4 bases; J trimming: 5 bases; junction bases outside the gene matches: 6. The CDR3 region is CASSALQGADNEQFF. The CDR3 DNA sequence: TGCGCCAGCAGTGCCCTACAGGGGGCCGACAATGAGCAGTTCTTC.

This chain connects TRBV18 to TRBJ1-1; TRBD1 matches 8 bases. The CDR3 contains 13 residues. Germline V gives CDR1 KGHSH, CDR2 LQKENI. V trimming: 4 bases; J trimming: 7 bases; junction bases outside the gene matches: 5. This CDR3 reads CASSQTGGGEAFF. In DNA form, the CDR3 reads TGTGCCAGCTCACAAACAGGGGGAGGTGAAGCTTTCTTT.

The gene calls are TRBV19 and TRBJ2-7, with 8 nucleotides matching TRBD1. The germline gives CDR1 LNHDA, CDR2 SQIVND (reference sequence). V dropped 5 bases and J dropped 4; count of bases not matched to a gene: 4. The CDR3 sequence is 13 residues long. CDR3 nucleotide sequence: TGTGCCAGTAGTGTCGGACAGGGATACGAGCAGTACTTC. Amino acids: CASSVGQGYEQYF. The whole variable domain, filled in from reference TRBV19 and TRBJ2-7, reads DGGITQSPKYLFRKEGQNVTLSCEQNLNHDAMYWYRQDPGQGLRLIYYSQIVNDFQKGDIAEGYSVSREKKESFPLTVTSAQKNPTAFYLCASSVGQGYEQYFGPGTRLTVT.

This chain joins TRBV7-9 and TRBJ1-2; 8 bases align to TRBD1. The V segment lost 3 bases and the J segment 8 bases; nucleotides outside the gene matches: 2. Germline V gene data show CDR1 as SEHNR and CDR2 as FQNEAQ (reference sequence). This CDR3 has 12 amino acids. CDR3 sequence reads: CASSFDRGGYTF. CDR3 DNA sequence: TGTGCCAGCAGCTTCGACAGGGGCGGCTACACCTTC. The variable domain in full, with the rest retrieved from reference TRBV7-9 and TRBJ1-2, is DTGVSQNPRHKITKRGQNVTFRCDPISEHNRLYWYRQTLGQGPEFLTYFQNEAQLEKSRLLSDRFSAERPKGSFSTLEIQRTEQGDSAMYLCASSFDRGGYTFGSGTRLTVV.

The chain uses TRBV6-5 and TRBJ1-2; TRBD1 is a possible D gene (6 bases). Germline V CDR1 and CDR2: MNHEY, SVGAGI. Between the trimmed V and J ends, which lost 6 bases and 6 bases, there was a span of 14 bases. This CDR3 has 13 amino acids. CDR3: CASSPQGANGYTF. The CDR3 DNA is TGTGCCAGCAGCCCACAGGGCGCGAATGGCTACACCTTC.

The CDR3 protein is CASSLSGTRYGYTF. DNA for the CDR3: TGTGCCAGCAGCCTGTCCGGGACACGTTATGGCTACACCTTC. This chain joins TRBV3-1 (or the pseudogene TRBV3-2) and TRBJ1-2, with D perhaps matching TRBD1 (6 bases). Germline V gives CDR1 LGHDT, CDR2 YNNKEL (reference sequence). The CDR3 totals 14 residues. V was shortened by 4 bases and J by 5 bases, with 14 bases between the two germline ends.

V gene TRBV9 combines with J gene TRBJ2-3; TRBD1 matches at 8 bases. The V gene end was trimmed by 4 bases and the J gene end by 0 bases; junction bases not matched to a gene: 10. CDR3 length: 17 amino acids. Germline lookup yields CDR1 SGDLS and CDR2 YYNGEE. CDR3 in amino acids: CASSTWDRQTSTDTQYF. Here the CDR3 DNA reads TGTGCCAGCAGCACTTGGGACAGGCAAACTAGCACAGATACGCAGTATTTT.

This clone occurred a few times. V is TRBV7-9 and J is TRBJ1-1, with D perhaps matching TRBD1 (5 bases). Trimming left V 1 base short and J 5 bases short, with 20 bases between. The CDR3 has 17 residues. The germline V gene has CDR1 SEHNR and CDR2 FQNEAQ (reference sequence). The CDR3 DNA reads as TGTGCCAGCAGCTTAGTGACAGTATCTCAATTCAATACTGAAGCTTTCTTT. Amino acid sequence: CASSLVTVSQFNTEAFF. Full variable domain (missing parts from reference TRBV7-9 and TRBJ1-1): DTGVSQNPRHKITKRGQNVTFRCDPISEHNRLYWYRQTLGQGPEFLTYFQNEAQLEKSRLLSDRFSAERPKGSFSTLEIQRTEQGDSAMYLCASSLVTVSQFNTEAFFGQGTRLTVV.

Here the CDR3 reads CASSQRTGPDTQYF. The CDR3 DNA reads TGCGCCAGCAGCCAGAGGACAGGGCCAGATACGCAGTATTTT. The gene calls are TRBV4-1 and TRBJ2-3; 8 bases align to TRBD1. Germline values: CDR1 MGHRA, CDR2 YSYEKL. CDR3 size: 14 residues. Trimming at V came to 3 bases and at J to 4 bases, leaving 3 bases not matched to a gene.

This sequence joins TRBV7-8 and TRBJ2-7, with 13 bases identical to TRBD2. CDR3 length: 13 residues. Germline V gives CDR1 SGHVS, CDR2 FQNEAQ. The V gene end was trimmed by 8 bases and the J gene end by 5 bases; junction bases not matched to a gene: 3. This CDR3 is CASLGLAGDEQYF. The CDR3 DNA sequence: TGTGCCAGCCTTGGACTAGCGGGGGACGAGCAGTACTTC.

The chain joins TRBV28 to TRBJ2-3; TRBD2 aligns across 11 bases. The germline CDR1 and CDR2 sequences are MDHEN and SYDVKM. The CDR3 loop spans 15 amino acids. V gave up 5 bases and J gave up 7 bases; unmatched junction bases: 8. For the CDR3, the DNA is TGTGCCAGCAGTATCCAGACTAGCGGGGACCATACGCAGTATTTT. Translated, it gives CASSIQTSGDHTQYF.

The chain carries TRBV29-1 and TRBJ2-1, with a tentative D call TRBD2 (5 bases). The CDR3 totals 14 residues. Trimming shortened V by 3 bases and J by 8 bases, and 17 bases separated the two germline ends. From germline, CDR1 is SQVTM and CDR2 ANQGSEA. In DNA form, the CDR3 reads TGCAGCGTTGATAGAGTAGGGAGTGGCGATGAGCAGTTCTTC. The encoded protein is CSVDRVGSGDEQFF.

The V call is TRBV9, the J call TRBJ2-2, with 10 nucleotides matching TRBD1. The V gene end was trimmed by 3 bases and the J gene end by 2 bases; junction bases not matched to a gene: 1. CDR3 length: 15 residues. In germline, CDR1 is SGDLS, CDR2 YYNGEE. The CDR3 protein is CASSGQGANTGELFF. CDR3 sequence (DNA): TGTGCCAGCAGCGGACAGGGGGCTAACACCGGGGAGCTGTTTTTT.

The chain uses TRBV19 and TRBJ2-7; 9 bases map to TRBD1. The CDR3 sequence is 13 residues long. V trimming: 6 bases; J trimming: 7 bases; junction bases outside the gene matches: 7. Germline V gives CDR1 LNHDA, CDR2 SQIVND (reference sequence). The CDR3 spells CASSLRTGDEQYF. The CDR3 DNA reads TGTGCCAGTAGCCTACGGACAGGGGATGAGCAGTACTTC.